This T cell receptor (beta chain) appears in the sequencing data of a study of vaccination effects on CD4 cells after COVID-19. Overall study context: Participants got two doses of BNT162b2 or mRNA-1273 vaccine.

Worth noting for this clone: Its antigen is not known.

Some clones are missing from TCRdb's copy, which holds only in-frame ones; the method was immunoSEQ multiplex PCR. The sample contains 20,000 to 25,000 clones, around 68% of which appear only once. Study findings and constraints: Late post-vaccination samples showed marked contraction of infection- and vaccine-induced clones. Early timepoints after infection were absent, and convalescent patients were few in the study.

Antigen-specific CD4+ T cell clonotypes were called by their expansion after viral peptide-pool culture in ViraFEST. Subsequent to a culture period of more than 9 days, CD4+ T cells were isolated. Vaccine recipients lacked prior SARS-CoV-2 infection and had negative nucleocapsid antibodies. This CDR3 has 16 residues. Trimming left V 1 base short and J 2 bases short, with 15 bases between. CDR1 is SEHNR and CDR2 is FQNEAQ in the germline V gene (reference sequence). V is TRBV7-9 and J is TRBJ2-7, with D possibly matching TRBD1 (6 bases). This specimen consisted of CD4+ T cells from PBMCs cultured with HCoV-NL63 spike peptides, obtained before COVID-19 vaccination. The sequence came from a human donor who received a COVID-19 vaccine. CDR3 protein: CASSLGWGQMTYEQYF. The CDR3 bases are TGTGCCAGCAGCTTAGGTTGGGGGCAGATGACCTACGAGCAGTACTTC.